The present T cell receptor beta chain was sequenced within a study of cytomegalovirus exposure and HLA in healthy donors. Regarding the study as a whole: In vitro confirmation showed a few CMV-associated chains to be CMV antigen specific. The study put 150 to 200 TCR beta chains on its list as cytomegalovirus-associated. The classifier reportedly diagnosed cytomegalovirus status with high sensitivity and specificity.

CDR1 is SGDLS and CDR2 is YYNGEE in the germline V gene. Trimming took 4 bases from V and 5 from J, leaving 15 bases between them. This CDR3 is built from 14 residues. The donors were part of the approximately 120-subject validation cohort, which stood apart from the approximately 670-subject first cohort. Some clones are missing from TCRdb's copy, which holds only in-frame ones; the method was immunoSEQ multiplex PCR. The sample includes about 82,000 clones, 90% to 95% of them seen just once. As to this clone: The antigen remains undetermined.

The sequence came from a woman aged 18-29 years in good health and CMV-seronegative. The chain couples TRBV9 to TRBJ2-5; perhaps TRBD2 as D (5 bases). The sample comprised PBMCs. This chain's CDR3 is CASSSYGKRETQYF. As DNA, the CDR3 is TGTGCCAGCAGCTCCTACGGGAAGAGGGAGACCCAGTACTTC.